This TCR beta chain was sequenced for a study of cytomegalovirus exposure and HLA in healthy donors listed by TCRdb under 2017. Notes on the research overall: An earlier analysis of approximately 640 of the donors reported more than 250 Gb of sequence data and around 110 million unique TCR beta sequences from some 180 million T cells. Of the 398 genotyped donors, less than 90% were placed in the genetic ancestry cluster associated with self-reported Caucasian donors. In a later analysis, previously published TCR beta repertoires from 666 donors were re-analyzed and high-resolution HLA genotyping was added so that TCR occurrence patterns could be studied. A later genetic analysis took genome-wide SNP genotypes for 398 of the 666 donors and used that subset as a discovery cohort. Rather than using new phenotypic data, the later analysis identified candidate immune exposures from TCR beta sequences and from how often those sequences occurred across donors. In addition to the first cohort of several hundred subjects, a separate validation cohort of approximately 110 different subjects was used. Because of strong linkage in the cohort, roughly five DR-DQ haplotypes were treated as single units for association and clustering. Alongside the repertoire data, information on donor age, sex, ethnicity and CMV serostatus was compiled. About 310 gigabases of sequencing data and approximately 84 million unique TCR sequences were included in an early release covering about 620 HLA-typed donors. HLA typing included class I and class II loci at four-digit resolution. Typing coverage differed by locus: A, B, C, DRB1 and DQB1 were typed in roughly 629-630 donors, DQA1 in 522, DPA1 in approximately 600, and DPB1 in approximately 450. All discovery cohort repertoires had been generated using a single sequencing platform. The study used immunosequencing to profile the T cell repertoires of 670 or so subjects and linked those repertoires to cytomegalovirus serostatus. The study aimed to test whether cataloging public T cell receptors could reveal signatures of past pathogen exposure. Among about 410 genotyped donors of the cohort, an average of around 220,000 unique TCR beta nucleotide sequences was sequenced per donor, of which approximately 19% were non-productive. High-throughput TCR immunosequencing, statistical association of individual TCRs with disease status, and machine learning were combined to predict cytomegalovirus infection status. To decide whether each TCR beta V gene segment behaved as functional or pseudogenic, an earlier analysis of some 600 of the donors relied on high-throughput TCR beta sequencing.

Measured from the cysteine to the phenylalanine, the CDR3 is 13 residues long. Of all the DNA, just the CDR3 is kept, 39 bases in frame from base 1. V is cut back by 6 bases and J by 6 bases, with 2 bases in the junction unmatched. CDR1 and CDR2 (MNHEY, SMNVEV) derive from the germline V gene (reference sequence). The cohort consisted of 650 to 850 healthy bone marrow donors. All cohort members were sampled while nominally healthy, although unrecorded immune exposures were likely present. The donor was CMV seropositive and was included in the group of almost 300 seropositive cohort members. Every donor gave a peripheral blood sample, and the peripheral blood mononuclear cells from that sample were used for TCR beta sequencing. The Qiagen DNeasy Blood Extraction Kit was used to extract genomic DNA from the blood cell samples. Turning to this clone: No cognate antigen has been identified for it. No clone much larger than this one lies a single base away; base qualities are absent.

Study-level results and caveats: Across donors, most TCR sequences were observed very rarely, whereas some public TCRs were present in many individuals. It was suggested by the authors that the approach could potentially be generalized to other disease states and immunological phenotypes. A later analysis found that most CMV-associated TCR beta chains appeared HLA-restricted, with HLA associations seemingly driven largely by CMV exposure. In a later genetic analysis, a missense DCLRE1C variant was associated with V-gene and J-gene trimming of TCR beta chains, and the association was replicated in an independent cohort. Correlated functional status among segregating V segments might be attributable to linkage disequilibrium, but an unknown experimental factor could not be ruled out. The 87-base-pair reads could not distinguish some IMGT-functional V segments, including TRBV6-2 and TRBV6-3, so those segments were excluded. HLA typing was unavailable for some donors at each locus, so association tests used only the typed subset. The classifier was reported to diagnose cytomegalovirus status with high specificity and sensitivity in both the original and validation cohorts. The study listed 150 to 200 TCR beta chains as associated with cytomegalovirus. A cluster of highly shared sequence variants was judged likely to be a technical artifact of the sequencing pipeline. Around 16 rarely observed V segments, including chromosome 9 orphons, were excluded from the earlier analysis of just under 600 of the donors because counts were too low. In a later analysis, TCR association rates were found to vary across HLA loci, with the most associated TCRs seen for DRB1 alleles and the fewest for HLA-C alleles. According to a later genetic analysis, donors in an Asian-associated ancestry cluster had fewer N-insertions in productive TCRs than the approximately 700-donor mean. In vitro tests confirmed that a few of the cytomegalovirus-associated TCR beta chains recognize cytomegalovirus antigens. In a later analysis, several top co-occurrence clusters were reported to appear linked to parvovirus B19, influenza, CMV and Epstein-Barr virus. Immune exposure information for the cohort was limited to CMV serostatus. Broadly in line with IMGT annotations, most TCR beta V segments showed up in productive rearrangements about 87% or about 30% of the time in an earlier analysis of around 600 of the donors. Strong co-occurrence of HLA alleles, especially DR and DQ, made assigning TCR associations to individual alleles difficult. This cohort had only TCR beta chains sequenced, and the lack of alpha or paired-chain data limited which features could be detected. A further reported finding was that TCR beta sequences accurately predicted the HLA-A and HLA-B alleles for most subjects in the first cohort. Specific HLA alleles were associated with over 15,000 TCR beta sequences at a false discovery rate of 0.05 in a later analysis. The presence/absence analyses assumed that sequencing depth was roughly uniform across donors, and that assumption may not be true. Compared with equally common non-associated chains, HLA-associated TCR beta chains in a later analysis were more clonally expanded and had lower generation probabilities.

Library creation used the immunoSEQ multiplex PCR assay. A mixture of 60 forward primers for TCR Vbeta segments and 13 reverse primers for TCR Jbeta segments was used in the multiplex PCR. A multiplex PCR assay on genomic DNA amplified the CDR3 region of rearranged TCR beta genes. The amplified TCR beta libraries were sequenced on the Illumina HiSeq System as 87-base-pair reads. Per the original workflow: A later analysis tallied 80 million to 95 million unique TCR beta chains across the approximately 670 repertoires, and approximately 9.9 million of those chains were shared by two or more donors. Raw reads were error-corrected and collapsed into unique sequences with a nearest-neighbor algorithm that merged closely related sequences to remove PCR and sequencing errors. CDR3 sequences were aligned to IMGT reference sequences to assign V, D and J gene segments. For a sequence to be retained, a match of at least six nucleotides was required to both a V gene segment and a J gene segment. A rearrangement counted as productive if the CDR3 had no stop codons and remained in frame with V and J, and every other rearrangement counted as non-productive. CDR3 was defined according to IMGT convention as the region running from the second conserved V-encoded cysteine to the conserved J-encoded phenylalanine. The earlier analysis of about 590 of the donors excluded sequences that lacked an unambiguous match to a single V gene segment. An earlier analysis of about 590 of the donors classified V segments as functional when productive rearrangements were above 56.7% and as segregating when the standard deviation between donors was above 5%. A statistical classification framework was built to diagnose cytomegalovirus status from the catalog of TCR beta chain sequences. In a later analysis, TCR nucleotide sequences were compared against IMGT/GENE-DB human TR gene sequences so that V and J genes could be assigned. In a later analysis, CDR3 sequences and most-parsimonious VDJ recombination scenarios were assigned using the TCRdist pipeline. A later analysis defined each TCR beta chain by its CDR3 amino acid sequence plus V-gene family, and excluded reads lacking a unique V-gene family. A later analysis removed 500 to 650 highly shared, low-generation-probability nucleotide sequences to deal with suspected cross-contamination and a sequencing artifact. In a later analysis, a clonal expansion index was calculated for each public chain from normalized within-repertoire ranks of inferred template counts. Generation probabilities in a later analysis came from a VDJ recombination model fitted to out-of-frame rearrangements, and those results were checked against IGoR. A later analysis scored TCR-TCR, TCR-HLA and TCR-CMV co-occurrence with hypergeometric tests, applying a repertoire-size bias correction to TCR pairs. In a later analysis, false discovery rates were estimated by permuting HLA or CMV assignments 20 times. In a later analysis, co-occurring TCRs were grouped using DBSCAN, with TCRdist sequence similarity added in when clustering inside HLA-allele-positive subsets. Repertoires with fewer than 30,000 or more than 120,000 public chains, plus five repertoires with anomalous nucleotide sharing, were excluded from co-occurrence clustering. This immuneACCESS table, as held by TCRdb, lists in-frame sequences with V and J called but not all clones. Of the missing ones, under half trace to an unresolved V gene in checked studies; the others have no known cause. That table furnishes V, J and clone size, whereas the DNA furnished D and trimming. The sample data list over 150,000 clones, and more than 70% of these were observed just once. Approximately 4.8% of the sample is taken by the ten largest.

This TCR was recovered from a man younger than 40 in good health and CMV-seropositive. Sequenced material: PBMCs. The rearrangement combines TRBV27 with TRBJ2-1; 10 bases in the middle match TRBD2. The CDR3 reads CASRASGGNEQFF. The DNA reads TGTGCCAGCAGGGCTAGCGGGGGCAATGAGCAGTTCTTC.